The rows below give T cell receptor beta chains drawn from one sample of a study of T cell repertoires in cytomegalovirus infection. What these receptors recognize is not known. TCRdb fed the reads into MiXCR, producing one record per CDR3 protein. The table includes about 920,000 distinct CDR3 sequences, 31% detected once. This sample comprised cultured CD8+ T cells from PBMCs, obtained from culture after CMV antigen stimulation. The receptor source for this set is a human donor in good health (CMV status not recorded). Some clones in this sample may be carry-over from other donors' samples. Both conserved end residues are part of each CDR3.

j_call,v_call,cdr3_aa
TRBJ2-3,TRBV3-1,CASSHSRRATQYF
TRBJ1-4,TRBV6-5,CASSYGGGDEKLFF
TRBJ1-1,TRBV7-3,CASSRGFAEAFF
TRBJ2-7,TRBV6-8,CASNQDRGAYEQYF
TRBJ2-3,TRBV4-1,CASSQEGLAGGDTQYF
TRBJ2-7,TRBV6-1,CASSEYGGSYEQYF
TRBJ2-7,TRBV5-6,CASSFGDGAREQYF
TRBJ2-3,TRBV7-4,CASSSWAADTQYF
TRBJ2-2,TRBV7-6,CASSPNEGTGELFF
TRBJ1-2,TRBV7-8,CASSPPGHLNYGYTF
TRBJ2-1,TRBV7-6,CASSEDRGAYNEQFF
TRBJ1-1,TRBV6-6,CASTSQGGEAFF
TRBJ2-3,TRBV9,CASGSEDTQYF
TRBJ2-3,TRBV6-5,CASSYSKGVGTDTQYF
TRBJ2-5,TRBV20-1,CSARVAGSMKETQYF
TRBJ1-6,TRBV19,CASSTNRANSPLHF
TRBJ1-1,TRBV19,CASSITGQVMNTEAFF
TRBJ1-1,TRBV3-1,CASSQGAMNTEAFF
TRBJ2-1,TRBV7-8,CASSYSRHEQFF
TRBJ1-2,TRBV4-3,CASSQDRTGSGYGYTF
TRBJ1-2,TRBV12-3/TRBV12-4,CASSPGGRSVYGYTF
TRBJ1-2,TRBV20-1,CSARVQGTYGYTF
TRBJ2-5,TRBV6-1,CASSYSLAGGPGETQYF
TRBJ2-3,TRBV7-8,CASSLQLPDTQYF
TRBJ2-3,TRBV19,CASSISTSGGDTDTQYF
TRBJ1-2,TRBV6-6,CASNGQETMGGYTF
TRBJ2-7,TRBV19,CASSTLETYEQYF
TRBJ2-1,TRBV19,CASSIGPTAGADEQFF
TRBJ2-5,TRBV10-3,CAIRTLAGGQETQYF
TRBJ2-2,TRBV18,CASSPPEKQENTGELFF
TRBJ1-1,TRBV27,CASKFPKLTGAMNTEAFF
TRBJ2-1,TRBV7-6,CASSGVRGDEQFF
TRBJ2-7,TRBV6-5,CASSYSIGSRGGQYEQYF
TRBJ2-1,TRBV7-9,CASSPGLRNEQFF
TRBJ1-5,TRBV13,CASTSGRGTQPQHF
TRBJ1-3,TRBV12-3/TRBV12-4,CASSFIVAGALIAGNTIYF
TRBJ2-3,TRBV7-2,CASSLSSGGRTDTQYF
TRBJ1-5,TRBV13,CASSTGVSNQPQHF
TRBJ1-1,TRBV7-2,CASSLAGQGPGEAFF
TRBJ1-1,TRBV7-4,CASSPMTNGDEAFF
TRBJ2-1,TRBV19,CASSQPDRGRFRNEQFF
TRBJ2-7,TRBV27,CASSPTGDSSYEQYF
TRBJ2-1,TRBV29-1,CSVEYEQFF
TRBJ1-1,TRBV12-3/TRBV12-4,CASSLRGQATEAFF
TRBJ2-1,TRBV27,CASRGGGRGLLNEQFF
TRBJ1-5,TRBV6-2/TRBV6-3,CASREPPDRGNQPQHF
TRBJ1-6,TRBV6-2/TRBV6-3,CASSYSGYGSPLHF
TRBJ1-1,TRBV12-3/TRBV12-4,CASSLHSMNTEAFF
TRBJ2-2,TRBV6-5,CASSRQPSNTGELFF
TRBJ1-6,TRBV7-6,CASSPEGPSPLHF
TRBJ1-2,TRBV6-5,CASSRRGGAQYGYTF
TRBJ1-2,TRBV29-1,CSVTSRIQPVVSTFYGYTF
TRBJ2-1,TRBV3-1,CASSQDGGLAGMNEQFF